The 32 T cell receptor beta chains presented below share a single source sample, sequenced in a study of regulatory T cells in long-lasting Graves disease (dated by TCRdb to the early 2020s). Per the publication, the time point label means: newly diagnosed GD, antithyroid drugs for less than 3 months. For both TCR sequencing and RNA sequencing, RNA was extracted from PBMCs in TRIzol. Receptors were amplified or captured by multiplex PCR. The sequencer was an Illumina HiSeq 4000. To build TCR beta libraries, CDR3 regions were amplified by Arm-PCR using iRepertoire HTBI primers. The public sequencing data were trimmed at Q25 with fastp and processed into clonotypes with MiXCR by TCRdb, which kept only in-frame beta chains. Entries that share a CDR3 protein sequence are merged under the most common genes and DNA. The table for this sample lists around 480,000 distinct CDR3 sequences; about 16% of them were counted only once. Clones ranked in the top ten supply around 25% of the sample.

The same specimen was also included in a second study, on T cells in Graves' hyperthyroidism and ophthalmopathy.

Sequenced material: peripheral blood mononuclear cells (PBMCs), taken at new diagnosis, from a patient treated with antithyroid drugs. These receptors were taken from a woman aged 40-65 years with Graves disease. Donor details come from another sample of the same person, matched by shared clones.

This chain uses TRBV6-1 with TRBJ2-7; 10 positions match TRBD2. Per germline, CDR1 MNHNS and CDR2 SASEGT. V shed 6 bases and J 1 base; nucleotides not matched to a gene: 6. The CDR3 length is 15 residues. For the CDR3, the DNA is TGTGCCAGCAGACTTACTAGCGGGGAATCCTACGAGCAGTACTTC. This sequence encodes CASRLTSGESYEQYF.

This clonotype was seen repeatedly, ten times or more. The V call is TRBV5-1, the J call TRBJ1-1, with TRBD1 identical over 8 bases. CDR3 length: 15 amino acids. V lost 1 base to trimming and J lost 6 bases; unmatched junction nucleotides: 8. Germline assignment: CDR1 SGHRS and CDR2 YFSETQ. The CDR3 DNA reads TGCGCCAGCAGCTTGTTCCCGGGACAGGATCCTGAAGCTTTCTTT. Translated: CASSLFPGQDPEAFF.

This clonotype came up a few times. The chain joins TRBV20-1 to TRBJ2-7; D not resolved. V dropped 3 bases and J dropped 3 bases, with 9 bases sitting between them. Germline CDR1 reads DFQATT; CDR2 reads SNEGSKA (reference sequence). There are 12 residues in the CDR3. The CDR3: CSARGRVYEQYF. CDR3 nucleotide sequence: TGCAGTGCTAGGGGTCGGGTCTACGAGCAGTACTTC.

This clonotype was observed a handful of times. V usage is TRBV19 and J usage is TRBJ1-2; tentative D call: TRBD1 (5 bases). The CDR3 runs to 18 residues. Germline V CDR1 and CDR2: LNHDA, SQIVND (reference sequence). The ends were cut back, 3 bases at V and 4 bases at J, with 24 bases in the middle. Written as DNA, the CDR3 is TGTGCCAGTAGTATTAGACAACCGCCGGGGGTTTCAGGCTATGGCTACACCTTC. It specifies CASSIRQPPGVSGYGYTF.

A note on this clonotype: A much larger clone differs from this one at a single base, so this may be a read error. This rearrangement joins TRBV6-2 or TRBV6-3 to TRBJ2-3; 7 bases are shared with TRBD1. CDR1 and CDR2 (germline): MNHEY, SVGEGT. The CDR3 spans 15 residues. Losses at the gene ends were 5 bases for V and 2 bases for J; bases not matched to a gene: 7. CDR3 DNA: TGTGCCAGCAGTGAATGGGGACAGAACACAGATACGCAGTATTTT. It encodes CASSEWGQNTDTQYF.

This clonotype was seen many times. J is TRBJ2-1 and V is TRBV12-3 or TRBV12-4; weak D call: TRBD2 (6 bases). The V end was cut by 7 bases, the J end by 7 bases, with 23 bases between. CDR3 length equals 16 residues. The CDR3 reads CASIPGRRGAGNEQFF. The CDR3 DNA reads as TGTGCCAGCATCCCGGGTAGGCGGGGTGCGGGTAATGAGCAGTTCTTC.

This clonotype came up many times. The chain couples TRBV11-2 to TRBJ1-2; D is ambiguous. Germline V CDR1 and CDR2: SGHAT, FQNNGV. V dropped 1 base and J dropped 11 bases, with 8 bases sitting between them. The CDR3 is 11 residues long. For the CDR3, the DNA is TGTGCCAGCAGCTTAGGGCCCTTATACACCTTC. Its protein is CASSLGPLYTF.

The genes are TRBV28 and TRBJ2-7, with D uncertain. V gave up 5 bases and J gave up 0 bases, with 11 bases separating them. CDR3 length: 14 residues. Germline V CDR1 and CDR2: MDHEN, SYDVKM. CDR3 region: CASSEYSSSYEQYF. CDR3 DNA: TGTGCCAGCAGTGAATATAGTAGCTCCTACGAGCAGTACTTC.

This clonotype was counted many times. The chain recombines TRBV6-5 with TRBJ1-1; no clear D. CDR1 is MNHEY, CDR2 SVGAGI, per germline. V lost 2 bases to trimming and J lost 7 bases, with 14 bases between them. This CDR3 contains 14 residues. CDR3 bases: TGTGCCAGCAGTTACCTTGACATCCCCCTTGAAGCTTTCTTT. It codes for CASSYLDIPLEAFF.

The table lists this clonotype with many counts. This sequence joins TRBV3-1 and TRBJ2-7; 8 nucleotides align to TRBD1. The CDR3 is made up of 14 amino acids. Germline loops: CDR1 LGHDT, CDR2 YNNKEL (reference sequence). With 5 bases clipped from V and 6 bases from J, the junction kept 9 bases outside the gene matches. The CDR3 sequence: CASSETGTGREQYF. For the CDR3, the DNA is TGTGCCAGCAGCGAAACCGGGACAGGTCGCGAGCAGTACTTC.

This clonotype was recorded many times. The V call is TRBV3-1, the J call TRBJ1-5, with unresolved D. Trimming shortened V by 1 base and J by 7 bases, and 11 bases separated the two germline ends. The CDR3 has 14 residues. CDR1 LGHDT and CDR2 YNNKEL come from the germline V gene (reference sequence). The CDR3 DNA sequence: TGTGCCAGCAGCCAAGGACTAGGCCTACAGCCCCAGCATTTT. Protein product: CASSQGLGLQPQHF.

This clonotype showed up many times. The J gene is TRBJ1-1, the V gene TRBV2; TRBD1 might be the D (5 bases). Germline CDR1 SNHLY, CDR2 FYNNEI. This CDR3 is 19 amino acids long. Trimming left V 4 bases short and J 3 bases short, with 27 bases between. CDR3 DNA: TGTGCCAGCAGTGGGGGCCTAAAAGCCGCATGGCGAGGTCACACTGAAGCTTTCTTT. Translated, it gives CASSGGLKAAWRGHTEAFF.

This chain joins TRBV7-2 and TRBJ2-1, with unresolved D. Trimming removed 4 bases from V and 0 bases from J, with 10 bases in between. Germline CDR1 SGHTA, CDR2 FQGNSA. The CDR3 extends over 15 amino acids. The CDR3 is CASSSPQDSYNEQFF. The CDR3 DNA follows: TGTGCCAGCAGCTCCCCCCAGGACTCCTACAATGAGCAGTTCTTC.

V gene TRBV5-1 combines with J gene TRBJ2-5, with TRBD2 identical over 11 bases. Germline CDR1 and CDR2: SGHRS and YFSETQ. The CDR3 runs to 17 residues. The ends lost 4 bases at V and 0 bases at J; junction bases unmatched: 8. The CDR3 DNA sequence: TGCGCCAGCAGCGTCGGTAGCGGGGGGGCCCACCAAGAGACCCAGTACTTC. Amino acids: CASSVGSGGAHQETQYF.

This clonotype was detected many times. This rearrangement joins TRBV7-9 to TRBJ2-3; TRBD2 agrees at 8 bases. The CDR3 consists of 16 residues. Germline lookup yields CDR1 SEHNR and CDR2 FQNEAQ (reference sequence). Trimming removed 6 bases from V and 2 bases from J; junction bases left unmatched: 10. CDR3: CASRSSAAGDTDTQYF. Written as DNA, the CDR3 is TGTGCCAGCAGATCCTCAGCAGCGGGGGACACAGATACGCAGTATTTT. The entire variable domain, with the rest obtained from reference TRBV7-9 and TRBJ2-3, is as follows: DTGVSQNPRHKITKRGQNVTFRCDPISEHNRLYWYRQTLGQGPEFLTYFQNEAQLEKSRLLSDRFSAERPKGSFSTLEIQRTEQGDSAMYLCASRSSAAGDTDTQYFGPGTRLTVL.

This clonotype has at least ten counts. V is TRBV7-3 and J is TRBJ1-1; a possible D gene is TRBD1 (5 bases). CDR3 length: 13 residues. Between the trimmed V and J ends, which lost 0 bases and 10 bases, there was a span of 12 bases. CDR1 is SGHTA and CDR2 is FQGTGA in the germline V gene. This CDR3 is CASSLTFGHGAFF. Here the CDR3 DNA reads TGTGCCAGCAGCTTAACGTTTGGACATGGAGCTTTCTTT.

This clonotype was recorded once. This probably arose from a read error, given a far larger clone one base away. The chain uses TRBV6-9 and TRBJ1-5; unclear D gene. Germline V lookup: CDR1 MNHGY, CDR2 SVAAGI. The length of the CDR3 is 16 residues. CDR3 sequence reads: CASSLGLGTSNQPQRF. The CDR3 DNA reads as TGTGCCAGCAGTTTAGGTTTGGGCACTAGCAATCAGCCCCAGCGTTTT.

This clonotype came up many times. This chain links TRBV3-1 with TRBJ2-1; 12 bases are a match to TRBD2. Germline V gene data show CDR1 as LGHDT and CDR2 as YNNKEL (reference sequence). The CDR3 length is 18 residues. Trimming took 3 bases from V and 4 from J; bases not matched to a gene: 10. The CDR3 here is CASSHKSLGTSGYNEQFF. The CDR3 bases are TGTGCCAGCAGCCACAAAAGCTTAGGGACTAGCGGGTACAATGAGCAGTTCTTC.

About this clonotype itself: This could be a read error, since a much larger clone is one nucleotide away. The chain employs TRBV3-1 and TRBJ1-2, with D perhaps TRBD1 (5 bases). Germline V CDR1 and CDR2: LGHDT, YNNKEL (reference sequence). This CDR3 comprises 14 residues. CDR3 nucleotide sequence: TGTGCCATCAGCCAAGCAGAGACAGCCTATGGCTACACCTTC. Protein sequence: CAISQAETAYGYTF.

This clonotype was seen repeatedly, ten times or more. This chain links TRBV3-1 with TRBJ2-3; TRBD2 matches 7 bases. Trimming cost V 0 bases and J 3 bases; bases outside gene matches: 6. The CDR3 length is 16 residues. Per the germline V gene, CDR1 is LGHDT and CDR2 is YNNKEL (reference sequence). The CDR3 DNA reads as TGTGCCAGCAGCCAAGATAAGGCAGCGGGGACAGATACGCAGTATTTT. Translated: CASSQDKAAGTDTQYF.

The sample holds many counts of this clonotype. The rearrangement links TRBV3-1 to TRBJ2-7; possibly TRBD2 for D (6 bases). With 2 bases removed from V and 7 bases from J, the gap between germline ends came to 12 bases. Per the germline V gene, CDR1 is LGHDT and CDR2 is YNNKEL (reference sequence). There are 13 residues in the CDR3. Here the CDR3 DNA reads TGTGCCAGCAGCCAACAGCGGGTTGGGGAGCAGTACTTC. Translating it yields CASSQQRVGEQYF.

The J gene is TRBJ1-1, the V gene TRBV28; a possible D gene is TRBD1 (6 bases). Per the germline V gene, CDR1 is MDHEN and CDR2 is SYDVKM. This CDR3 is 15 amino acids long. V was cut by 8 bases and J by 3 bases, with 19 bases left in between. DNA of the CDR3: TGTGCCAGCTCGCGGGGGGGCAGGAGGGACACTGAAGCTTTCTTT. Translating it yields CASSRGGRRDTEAFF.

This chain links TRBV19 with TRBJ2-3; no definite D call. The CDR3 covers 14 residues. Trimming removed 0 bases from V and 2 bases from J, with 6 bases in between. Germline CDR1 reads LNHDA; CDR2 reads SQIVND (reference sequence). CDR3 residues: CASSIDRATDTQYF. The CDR3 region has the DNA TGTGCCAGTAGTATAGATCGGGCCACAGATACGCAGTATTTT.

This clonotype has just a few counts. V is TRBV6-4 and J is TRBJ1-6; D may be TRBD1 (6 bases). This CDR3 is built from 18 residues. Looked up from germline, CDR1 is MRHNA and CDR2 is SNTAGT. V was clipped by 2 bases and J by 4 bases, with 18 bases between them. This chain's CDR3 is CASSDGPQGIRYNSPLHF. The CDR3 nucleotides are TGTGCCAGCAGTGACGGCCCACAGGGAATTAGGTATAATTCACCCCTCCACTTT.

The gene calls are TRBV30 and TRBJ2-2; TRBD1 or TRBD2 may be the D gene (5 bases each). CDR3 length equals 12 residues. V was shortened by 2 bases and J by 7 bases, with 8 bases between the two germline ends. The V gene's germline CDR1 is GTSNPN and CDR2 SVGIG (reference sequence). CDR3 DNA: TGTGCCTGGAGTTTGGGGGTCGGGGAGCTGTTTTTT. It encodes CAWSLGVGELFF.

This clonotype appeared a few times. This chain uses TRBV6-1 with TRBJ2-2; D unclear. Trimming removed 11 bases at V and 5 bases at J, with 21 bases between. This CDR3 contains 15 residues. CDR1 is MNHNS, CDR2 SASEGT, per germline. The CDR3 reads CASRVGYNPTGELFF. The CDR3 nucleotides read TGTGCCTCTCGGGTGGGTTACAACCCAACCGGGGAGCTGTTTTTT.

This clonotype was seen many times. V usage is TRBV2 and J usage is TRBJ1-1, with 7 nucleotides matching TRBD1. CDR3 size: 15 residues. Germline V gene lookup returns CDR1 SNHLY and CDR2 FYNNEI. The V segment lost 11 bases and the J segment 6 bases; nucleotides outside the gene matches: 18. CDR3 coding DNA: TGTGCCGCCCTTGGGAGAACAGGGGCGATGGCTGAAGCTTTCTTT. Encoded protein: CAALGRTGAMAEAFF.

In its sample, this clonotype was seen many times. The V call is TRBV20-1, the J call TRBJ2-1; the match to TRBD1 covers 7 bases. The CDR3 runs 15 residues. Germline V gives CDR1 DFQATT, CDR2 SNEGSKA (reference sequence). Trimming removed 3 bases from V and 3 bases from J; junction bases left unmatched: 8. The CDR3 bases are TGCAGTGCTAGGCGAGGGGCAGGGGGCTACAATGAGCAGTTCTTC. Amino acid sequence: CSARRGAGGYNEQFF.

The chain is built from TRBV5-1 and TRBJ1-6; possible D gene TRBD1, 5 bases. Germline V gives CDR1 SGHRS, CDR2 YFSETQ. The CDR3 length is 15 residues. The ends were cut back, 3 bases at V and 10 bases at J, with 17 bases in the middle. This CDR3 reads CASSSQRGVQSPLHF. DNA of the CDR3: TGCGCCAGCAGCTCACAGCGGGGGGTCCAGTCACCCCTCCACTTT.

This clonotype was seen a few times. The V call is TRBV12-3 or TRBV12-4, the J call TRBJ2-3; 12 bases are a match to TRBD2. J was trimmed by 1 base and V by 2 bases; bases with no gene match: 10. This CDR3 has 19 amino acids. This CDR3 reads CASSLNLAGGYHRTDTQYF. The CDR3 nucleotides are TGTGCCAGCAGTTTAAATCTAGCGGGGGGGTACCATCGCACAGATACGCAGTATTTT.

The sample holds a few counts of this clonotype. The rearrangement joins TRBV10-3 to TRBJ2-2; D is ambiguous. Germline CDR1 reads ENHRY; CDR2 reads SYGVKD. V was pared by 7 bases and J by 0 bases, with 9 bases between. The CDR3 loop spans 14 amino acids. The CDR3 DNA is TGTGCCATCAACGGGCTGGCGAACACCGGGGAGCTGTTTTTT. The encoded protein is CAINGLANTGELFF.

This clonotype has ten or more counts. The rearrangement uses TRBV28 and TRBJ1-1; TRBD1 agrees at 7 bases. Germline CDR1 is MDHEN and CDR2 is SYDVKM. With 10 bases clipped from V and 0 bases from J, the junction kept 5 bases outside the gene matches. CDR3 length: 13 residues. The DNA of the CDR3 is TGTGCCACCCGACAGGGATTGAACACTGAAGCTTTCTTT. Its translation is CATRQGLNTEAFF.